The text below deals with one TCR beta chain. V was cut by 2 bases and J by 7 bases, with 17 bases left in between. The CDR3 length is 14 residues. Germline assignment: CDR1 GTSNPN and CDR2 SVGIG (reference sequence). This specimen belongs to a study of blood T cell repertoires in COVID-19. Source study methods: Quantification of nucleated cells was approximated via reference gene primer amplification. Generated by immunoSEQ multiplex PCR, the TCRdb table keeps only in-frame clones and is missing some. The V and J calls and clone size were taken over from that table, and D and trimming were inferred from the DNA. The sample has around 140,000 clones, about 80% seen once.

Source material: peripheral blood. The clonotype comes from a human donor in a cohort sampled during active COVID-19. This chain links TRBV30 with TRBJ2-5; perhaps TRBD2 as D (5 bases). CDR3 nucleotides: TGTGCCTGGAGTCCGGGGTGGGCCTCGGGGACCCAGTACTTC. Its translation is CAWSPGWASGTQYF.